This T cell receptor (beta chain) comes out of a study of T cells in Graves' hyperthyroidism and ophthalmopathy. Study summary: Peripheral blood was secured at the point of initial diagnosis, before any treatment.

Study findings and constraints: Blood shared most expanded thyroid clonotypes above 0.001.

Using RNA transcripts as the source, TCR beta CDR3 regions were amplified. HTBI primers drove first-round RT-PCR of the TCR CDR3. TCRdb re-analysed the multiplex PCR reads in MiXCR, keeping a single row per CDR3 protein. The sample yields about 52,000 distinct CDR3 sequences, less than 60% seen once. Many counts were recorded for this clonotype. The antigen remains undetermined. It was uncontrolled infection, other autoimmune disease, pregnancy or lactation that excluded patients. Germline CDR1 reads SGHRS; CDR2 reads YFSETQ. Trimming shortened V by 3 bases and J by 3 bases, and 10 bases separated the two germline ends. This CDR3 region has 13 residues.

Sequences were obtained from blood. The chain uses TRBV5-1 and TRBJ2-7; no clear D gene. This sequence was found in a woman aged 50 to 60 with Graves' ophthalmopathy. Written as DNA, the CDR3 is TGCGCCAGCAGCTCCCAATTGGGCTACGAGCAGTACTTC. Translation gives CASSSQLGYEQYF.